The 20 T cell receptor beta chains below were found in one sample sequenced in a study of cytotoxic CD8 clonotypes in ibrutinib-treated CLL. Sequencing used immunoSEQ multiplex PCR; TCRdb keeps in-frame clones, though not all of them. The table records around 130,000 clones, roughly 80% of them present only once. Sequencing was performed on PBMCs, taken after 24 months of ibrutinib treatment. The source of these receptors is a human donor with chronic lymphocytic leukemia.

V usage is TRBV10-1 and J usage is TRBJ1-1, with D perhaps TRBD1 (6 bases). The CDR3 runs to 19 residues. Deletions cut 1 base from V and 1 base from J, with 22 bases between. The V gene's germline CDR1 is WNHNN and CDR2 SYGVQD (reference sequence). CDR3 loop: CASSEWGEGGAFGNTEAFF. The CDR3 DNA follows: TGCGCCAGCAGTGAGTGGGGGGAAGGGGGTGCTTTCGGGAACACTGAAGCTTTCTTT.

The chain has TRBV6-6 and TRBJ1-6; 7 bases match TRBD1. The germline V gene has CDR1 MNHNY and CDR2 SVGAGI (reference sequence). J was trimmed by 7 bases and V by 2 bases; bases with no gene match: 8. The CDR3 is 16 residues long. The CDR3 coding sequence is TGTGCCAGCAGTTACGGTGACAGGGAAGGGAATTCACCCCTCCACTTT. Its translation is CASSYGDREGNSPLHF.

This clone turned up a few times. The chain combines TRBV2 with TRBJ2-6; 7 nucleotides align to TRBD1. Losses at the gene ends were 8 bases for V and 4 bases for J; bases not matched to a gene: 14. The CDR3 consists of 17 residues. The germline gives CDR1 SNHLY, CDR2 FYNNEI. Written as DNA, the CDR3 is TGTGCCAGCGGTGGGACAGATCTCCGAGTAGGGGCCAACGTCCTGACTTTC. This codes for CASGGTDLRVGANVLTF. Full variable domain (remainder filled in from reference TRBV2 and TRBJ2-6): EPEVTQTPSHQVTQMGQEVILRCVPISNHLYFYWYRQILGQKVEFLVSFYNNEISEKSEIFDDQFSVERPDGSNFTLKIRSTKLEDSAMYFCASGGTDLRVGANVLTFGAGSRLTVL.

This clone was seen a handful of times. This chain uses TRBV7-2 with TRBJ1-2; TRBD1 aligns across 7 bases. This CDR3 comprises 15 residues. Unmatched junction bases numbered 6, after V lost 0 bases and J lost 5 bases. CDR1 and CDR2 from the germline V gene are SGHTA and FQGNSA. The chain's CDR3 is CASSLAVTGRYGYTF. The CDR3 coding sequence is TGTGCCAGCAGCTTAGCCGTGACAGGGAGGTATGGCTACACCTTC.

The chain carries TRBV7-9 and TRBJ2-5; D gene uncertain. Looked up from germline, CDR1 is SEHNR and CDR2 is FQNEAQ (reference sequence). V lost 2 bases, J lost 3 bases, and 7 bases lay in between. This CDR3 comprises 13 residues. The CDR3 coding sequence is TGTGCCAGCAGCTTACTAGGGAAAGAGACCCAGTACTTC. Translating it yields CASSLLGKETQYF.

The chain joins TRBV10-3 to TRBJ1-2; 9 bases are shared with TRBD1. V shed 6 bases and J 7 bases; nucleotides not matched to a gene: 15. This CDR3 has 16 residues. CDR1 and CDR2 from the germline V gene are ENHRY and SYGVKD. In DNA, the CDR3 is TGTGCCATCAGCCCCACCGGGACAGGGTATAAAGCTGGCTACACCTTC. It is translated as CAISPTGTGYKAGYTF.

This chain joins TRBV4-1 and TRBJ2-2; TRBD2 aligns across 12 bases. CDR3 length equals 16 residues. Trimming cost V 3 bases and J 4 bases; bases outside gene matches: 3. Germline CDR1 reads MGHRA; CDR2 reads YSYEKL. The CDR3 region has the DNA TGCGCCAGCAGCCAGCTAGCGGGGGGGCGCACCGGGGAGCTGTTTTTT. It codes for CASSQLAGGRTGELFF.

The V and J genes are TRBV10-2 and TRBJ1-6; 9 nucleotides agree with TRBD1. The CDR3 covers 14 residues. V gave up 4 bases and J gave up 9 bases; unmatched junction bases: 4. Germline V gene lookup returns CDR1 WSHSY and CDR2 SAAADI. The CDR3 reads CASSVQGAGSPLHF. Written as DNA, the CDR3 is TGCGCCAGCAGTGTACAGGGGGCTGGTTCACCCCTCCACTTT.

This clone was found once. The rearrangement joins TRBV7-2 to TRBJ2-7; TRBD1 aligns across 10 bases. The CDR3 is made up of 13 amino acids. J lost 2 bases, V lost 8 bases, and 3 bases had no gene match. The germline gives CDR1 SGHTA, CDR2 FQGNSA. The CDR3 protein is CASRGQGAYEQYF. The CDR3 DNA reads TGTGCCAGCCGAGGACAGGGGGCCTACGAGCAGTACTTC.

The table lists this clone with a count of one. V usage is TRBV30 and J usage is TRBJ1-6; D remains unclear. There are 13 residues in the CDR3. The germline V gene has CDR1 GTSNPN and CDR2 SVGIG (reference sequence). Between the trimmed V and J ends, which lost 5 bases and 6 bases, there was a span of 11 bases. The CDR3 spells CAWAATANSPLHF. The CDR3 coding sequence is TGTGCCTGGGCCGCGACTGCTAATTCACCCCTCCACTTT. The variable domain in full, completed from reference TRBV30 and TRBJ1-6, reads SQTIHQWPATLVQPVGSPLSLECTVEGTSNPNLYWYRQAAGRGLQLLFYSVGIGQISSEVPQNLSASRPQDRQFILSSKKLLLSDSGFYLCAWAATANSPLHFGNGTRLTVT.

This clone was detected once. The chain has TRBV9 and TRBJ2-2; D uncertain. Trimming removed 4 bases from V and 3 bases from J, with 7 bases in between. Per the germline V gene, CDR1 is SGDLS and CDR2 is YYNGEE. The CDR3 covers 13 residues. The CDR3 region is CASSPLHTGELFF. The CDR3 coding sequence is TGTGCCAGCAGCCCCCTTCACACCGGGGAGCTGTTTTTT.

The chain joins TRBV9 to TRBJ1-3; D is possibly TRBD1 (6 bases). Germline-derived CDR1 and CDR2 are SGDLS and YYNGEE. The ends were cut back, 3 bases at V and 0 bases at J, with 10 bases in the middle. This CDR3 is built from 15 residues. For the CDR3, the DNA is TGTGCCAGCAGCGAGGACAGTTTCTCTGGAAACACCATATATTTT. It translates to CASSEDSFSGNTIYF.

This clone has a single count. The rearrangement uses TRBV5-1 and TRBJ1-1; D might be TRBD1 (6 bases). V lost 0 bases, J lost 3 bases, and 15 bases lay in between. CDR1 and CDR2 from the germline V gene are SGHRS and YFSETQ. The CDR3 has 16 residues. The CDR3 DNA reads as TGCGCCAGCAGCTTGGCCAACCGGGGGCAATACACTGAAGCTTTCTTT. Its protein is CASSLANRGQYTEAFF.

The CDR3 protein is CASSNPNRDRVYEQYF. The CDR3 DNA reads TGTGCCAGTAGTAACCCCAATAGGGACAGGGTCTACGAGCAGTACTTC. The chain is built from TRBV19 and TRBJ2-7; 9 nucleotides match TRBD1. The germline V gene encodes CDR1 LNHDA and CDR2 SQIVND (reference sequence). This CDR3 comprises 16 residues. Trimming at V came to 4 bases and at J to 3 bases, leaving 10 bases not matched to a gene.

This clone has just one count. The chain combines TRBV12-5 with TRBJ1-3; D not certain. Between the trimmed V and J ends, which lost 9 bases and 0 bases, there was a span of 9 bases. Germline V gene data show CDR1 as LGHNT and CDR2 as FRNRAP. The CDR3 consists of 13 residues. CDR3 loop: CASGIYSGNTIYF. The CDR3 DNA reads TGTGCTAGCGGTATATACTCTGGAAACACCATATATTTT.

The chain links TRBV5-1 to TRBJ1-2, with 9 bases fitting TRBD1. V lost 6 bases to trimming and J lost 1 base; unmatched junction nucleotides: 7. Germline values: CDR1 SGHRS, CDR2 YFSETQ. This CDR3 is built from 15 residues. The CDR3 sequence: CASTSGTGYNYGYTF. The CDR3 DNA is TGCGCCAGCACTTCCGGGACAGGGTATAACTATGGCTACACCTTC.

The chain uses TRBV27 and TRBJ1-2; D gene unclear. The CDR3 sequence is 15 residues long. CDR1 MNHEY and CDR2 SMNVEV come from the germline V gene (reference sequence). Trimming left V 6 bases short and J 7 bases short, with 21 bases between. This CDR3 is CASRPAGGLIGGYTF. In DNA form, the CDR3 reads TGTGCCAGCAGGCCGGCGGGAGGATTGATTGGTGGCTACACCTTC.

The rearrangement uses TRBV4-1 and TRBJ1-5; D perhaps matches TRBD1 (5 bases). The ends were cut back, 0 bases at V and 2 bases at J, with 17 bases in the middle. The CDR3 is 18 residues long. CDR1 is MGHRA and CDR2 is YSYEKL in the germline V gene. CDR3 DNA sequence: TGCGCCAGCAGCCAAGATGGCCAGGGTATCCCGGGCAATCAGCCCCAGCATTTT. Translating it yields CASSQDGQGIPGNQPQHF.

The V and J genes are TRBV19 and TRBJ1-5; TRBD1 agrees at 10 bases. The germline V gene has CDR1 LNHDA and CDR2 SQIVND (reference sequence). The V and J ends lost 6 bases and 0 bases, in that order; junction bases with no gene match: 5. The CDR3 covers 16 residues. The CDR3 here is CASSGQGVVSNQPQHF. Here the CDR3 DNA reads TGTGCCAGTAGCGGACAGGGGGTTGTTAGCAATCAGCCCCAGCATTTT.

This clone was observed once. The chain links TRBV19 to TRBJ2-5; tentative D call: TRBD1 (6 bases). Germline values: CDR1 LNHDA, CDR2 SQIVND (reference sequence). The CDR3 runs 13 residues. Trimming pared 6 bases from V and 7 bases from J, leaving 15 bases between. CDR3 in DNA: TGTGCCAGTAGATCCGGGACATCCATGACCCAGTACTTC. This sequence encodes CASRSGTSMTQYF.